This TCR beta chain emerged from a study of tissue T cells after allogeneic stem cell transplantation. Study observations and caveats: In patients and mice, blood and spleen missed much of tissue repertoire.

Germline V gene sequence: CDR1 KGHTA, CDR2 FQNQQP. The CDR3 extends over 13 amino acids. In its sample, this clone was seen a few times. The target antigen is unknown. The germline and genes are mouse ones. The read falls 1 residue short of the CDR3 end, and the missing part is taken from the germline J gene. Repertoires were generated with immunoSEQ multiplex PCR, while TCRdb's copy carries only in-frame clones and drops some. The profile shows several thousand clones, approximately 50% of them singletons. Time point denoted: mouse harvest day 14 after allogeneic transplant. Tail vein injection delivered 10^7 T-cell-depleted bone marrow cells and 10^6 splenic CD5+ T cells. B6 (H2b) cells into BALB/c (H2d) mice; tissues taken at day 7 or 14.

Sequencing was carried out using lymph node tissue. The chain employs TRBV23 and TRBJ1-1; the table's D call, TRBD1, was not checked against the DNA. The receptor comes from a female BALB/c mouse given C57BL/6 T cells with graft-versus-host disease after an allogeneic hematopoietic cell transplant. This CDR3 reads CSSSVTANTEVFF. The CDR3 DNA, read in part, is TGCTCCAGCAGTGTTACAGCAAACACAGAAGTCTTC.